This TCR beta chain was captured by sequencing in a study of cytomegalovirus exposure and HLA in healthy donors. Notes on the study in general: A list of about 160 TCR beta chains associated with cytomegalovirus was given. A likely sequencing artifact accounted for one observed cluster of highly shared sequence variants.

From germline, CDR1 is SGHNT and CDR2 YYREEE (reference sequence). The CDR3 is made up of 15 amino acids. V was trimmed by 0 bases and J by 7 bases, leaving 11 bases between them. The study ran its PCR with 60 Vbeta and 13 Jbeta primers. Here immunoSEQ multiplex PCR was the method, and the copy in TCRdb shows in-frame clones only, minus some. The sample records roughly 88,000 clones, approximately 80% being singletons. Donors in the study were healthy people who gave bone marrow. On this clone: Antigen unknown.

This clonotype was obtained from a man between 25 and 39 years old in good health and CMV-seropositive. Sequenced: PBMCs. The chain recombines TRBV5-4 with TRBJ1-6; D gene unclear. The CDR3 DNA reads TGTGCCAGCAGCTTGGGCGGGGTTGGGAATTCACCCCTCCACTTT. It specifies CASSLGGVGNSPLHF.